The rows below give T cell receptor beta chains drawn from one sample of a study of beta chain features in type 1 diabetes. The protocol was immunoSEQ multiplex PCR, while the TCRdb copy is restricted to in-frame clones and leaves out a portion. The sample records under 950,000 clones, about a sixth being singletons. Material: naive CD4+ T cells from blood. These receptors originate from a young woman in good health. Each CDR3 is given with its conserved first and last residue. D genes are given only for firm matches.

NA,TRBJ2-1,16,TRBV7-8,CASSTGLSLSYNEQFF
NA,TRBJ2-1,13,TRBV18,CASSPPSGHEQFF
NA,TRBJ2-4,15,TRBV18,CASSPSAEAKNIQYF
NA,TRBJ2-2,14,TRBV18,CASSPQENTGELFF
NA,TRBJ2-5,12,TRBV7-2,CASSLMTETQYF
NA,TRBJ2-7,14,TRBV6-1,CASSEGGYTYEQYF
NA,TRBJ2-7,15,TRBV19,CASSATGGRVDEQYF
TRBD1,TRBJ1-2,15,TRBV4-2,CASSQFTGTDHGYTF
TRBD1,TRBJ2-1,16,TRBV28,CASSPTGTVPNNEQFF
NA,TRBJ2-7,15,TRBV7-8,CASSKGTLDPYEQYF
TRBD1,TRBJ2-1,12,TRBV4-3,CASSHGTGEQFF
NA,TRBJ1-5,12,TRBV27,CASSTGNQPQHF
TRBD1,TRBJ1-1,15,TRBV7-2,CASSPSLQGATEAFF
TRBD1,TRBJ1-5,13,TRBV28,CASKQGVGQPQHF
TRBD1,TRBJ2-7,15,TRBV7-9,CASSRGGTGPPEQYF
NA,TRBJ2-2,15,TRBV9,CASRGGLYGTGELFF
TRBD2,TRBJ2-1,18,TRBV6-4,CASTGPGTSGLPWNEQFF
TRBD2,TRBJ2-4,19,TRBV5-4,CASSYLTGSGRLAKNIQYF
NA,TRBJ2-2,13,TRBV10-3,CAISESILGELFF
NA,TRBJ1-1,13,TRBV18,CASSPNRGLGTFF
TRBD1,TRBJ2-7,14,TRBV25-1,CASQRGQSSYEQYF
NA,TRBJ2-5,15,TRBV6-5,CASSWADGIVGTQYF
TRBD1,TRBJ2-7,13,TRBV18,CASLGTGTGEQYF
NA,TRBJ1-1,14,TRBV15,CATSPRVGAREAFF
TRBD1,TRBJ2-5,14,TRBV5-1,CASSFGQDKETQYF
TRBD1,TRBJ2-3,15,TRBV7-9,CASSLGTELTDTQYF
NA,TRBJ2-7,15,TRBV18,CASSPSAGSYYEQYF
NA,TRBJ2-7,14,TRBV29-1,CSVKGRLGSYEQYF
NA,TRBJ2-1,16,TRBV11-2,CASSLGGYSPNNEQFF
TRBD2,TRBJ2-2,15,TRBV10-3,CAISAKREGPGELFF
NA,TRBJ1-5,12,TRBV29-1,CSVVIGKQPQHF
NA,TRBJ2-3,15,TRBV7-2,CASSQSSGYTDTQYF
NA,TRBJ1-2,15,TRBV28,CASSLSAGGNYGYTF
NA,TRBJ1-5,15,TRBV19,CASRRQGLSDQPQHF
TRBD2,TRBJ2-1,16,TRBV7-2,CASSSSGNPSYNEQFF
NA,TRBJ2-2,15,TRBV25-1,CASTSPRGRPGELFF
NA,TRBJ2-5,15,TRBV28,CASDTRRGDLGTQYF
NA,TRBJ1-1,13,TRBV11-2,CASSLARNTEAFF
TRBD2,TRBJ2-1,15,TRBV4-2,CASSQVGGGPEEQFF
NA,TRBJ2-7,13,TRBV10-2,CASSVGLSYEQYF
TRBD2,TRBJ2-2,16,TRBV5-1,CASSRTSGTRTGELFF
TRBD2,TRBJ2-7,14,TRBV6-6,CASSYSGSANEQYF
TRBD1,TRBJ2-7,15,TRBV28,CASSFLDRDTYEQYF
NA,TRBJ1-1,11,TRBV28,CASSRYTEAFF
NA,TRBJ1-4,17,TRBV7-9,CASSLDPPRGTFEKLFF
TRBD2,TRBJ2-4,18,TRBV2,CASTQRRAGGLAKNIQYF
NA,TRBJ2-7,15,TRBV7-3,CASSLSVGGGYEQYF
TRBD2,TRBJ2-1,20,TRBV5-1,CASSLAEGLAGGPRKNEQFF
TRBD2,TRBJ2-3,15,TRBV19,CASKLSGRGTDTQYF
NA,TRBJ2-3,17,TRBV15,CATSREIPGIVPDTQYF
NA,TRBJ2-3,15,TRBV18,CASSPPVGQADTQYF
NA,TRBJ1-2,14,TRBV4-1,CASSQENGGFGYTF
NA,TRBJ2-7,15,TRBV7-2,CASSFLGYPGYEQYF